This T cell receptor beta chain was obtained from a study of T cells after yellow fever vaccination. Per the germline V gene, CDR1 is DFQATT and CDR2 is SNEGSKA (reference sequence). Losses at the gene ends were 6 bases for V and 4 bases for J; bases not matched to a gene: 11. This CDR3 is 15 amino acids long. TCRdb analysed the 5' RACE reads with MiXCR anew, one entry per CDR3 protein. The repertoire has some 260,000 distinct CDR3 sequences, about 5.2% of them found once; the top ten carry under 3.5%. The specimen was CD4+ T cells sorted from PBMCs, collected on the day of the yellow fever booster vaccination. The J gene is TRBJ2-5, the V gene TRBV20-1, with 10 bases fitting TRBD1. The clonotype was recovered from a young man who received the YFV17D yellow fever vaccine. This CDR3 is CSAHLRQGARETQYF. The CDR3 region has the DNA TGCAGTGCCCACTTGAGACAGGGGGCCCGAGAGACCCAGTACTTC.